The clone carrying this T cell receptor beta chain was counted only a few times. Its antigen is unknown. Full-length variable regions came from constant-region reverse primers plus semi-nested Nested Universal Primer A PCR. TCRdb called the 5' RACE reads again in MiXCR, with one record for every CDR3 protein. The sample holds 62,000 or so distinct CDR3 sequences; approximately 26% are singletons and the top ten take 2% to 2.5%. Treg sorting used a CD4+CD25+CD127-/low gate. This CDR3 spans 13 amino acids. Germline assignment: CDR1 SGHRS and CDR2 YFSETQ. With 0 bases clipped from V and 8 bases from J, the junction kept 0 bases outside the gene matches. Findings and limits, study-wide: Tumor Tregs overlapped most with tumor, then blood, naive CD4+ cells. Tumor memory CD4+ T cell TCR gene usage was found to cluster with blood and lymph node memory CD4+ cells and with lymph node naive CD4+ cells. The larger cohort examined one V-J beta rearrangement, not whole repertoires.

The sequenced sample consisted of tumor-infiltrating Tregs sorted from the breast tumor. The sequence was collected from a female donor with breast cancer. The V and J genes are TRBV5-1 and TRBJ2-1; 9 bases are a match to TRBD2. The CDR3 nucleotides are TGCGCCAGCAGCTTGGGGACTAGCGATGAGCAGTTCTTC. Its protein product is CASSLGTSDEQFF. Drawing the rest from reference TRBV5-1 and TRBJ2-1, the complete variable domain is KAGVTQTPRYLIKTRGQQVTLSCSPISGHRSVSWYQQTPGQGLQFLFEYFSETQRNKGNFPGRFSGRQFSNSRSEMNVSTLELGDSALYLCASSLGTSDEQFFGPGTRLTVL.